The 6 T cell receptor beta chains below all came from one sample that was sequenced in a study of T cell responses to AZD1222 COVID-19 vaccine (dated by TCRdb to the early 2020s). Receptor amplification or capture employed the immunoSEQ multiplex PCR assay. What TCRdb holds here is the immuneACCESS table cut down to in-frame rearrangements. Part of the clones is not present; checked against another copy, under half of the missing clones reflect an unresolved V gene, and the others are unexplained. The table for this sample lists 140,000 to 150,000 clones; about 93% of them were counted only once. Under 2% of the sample rests with the top ten. The time point label corresponds to: baseline before first vaccination. This material consisted of peripheral blood, taken on day 0 of AZD1222 vaccination. These receptors were taken from an adult in good health.

This clone was detected only a few times. The chain is built from TRBV6-5 and TRBJ2-3; 7 bases match TRBD2. The germline V gene encodes CDR1 MNHEY and CDR2 SVGAGI. The CDR3 sequence is 16 residues long. Losses at the gene ends were 0 bases for V and 0 bases for J; bases not matched to a gene: 3. The CDR3 DNA sequence: TGTGCCAGCAGTTACTCGAGCGGGACTAGCACAGATACGCAGTATTTT. Amino acids: CASSYSSGTSTDTQYF.

This chain uses TRBV10-3 with TRBJ1-4; D call uncertain. Germline V gene lookup returns CDR1 ENHRY and CDR2 SYGVKD. The CDR3 is made up of 13 amino acids. V was trimmed by 4 bases and J by 4 bases, leaving 7 bases between them. CDR3 sequence: CAISGTGNEKLFF. The CDR3 coding sequence is TGTGCCATCAGTGGGACGGGTAATGAAAAACTGTTTTTT.

Here the CDR3 DNA reads TGCGCCAGCAGGCTTGAAATGGGATCTTATGGAAACACCATATATTTT. Its protein product is CASRLEMGSYGNTIYF. The chain is built from TRBV5-1 and TRBJ1-3; D not certain. CDR1 and CDR2 (germline): SGHRS, YFSETQ. V was trimmed by 5 bases and J by 3 bases, leaving 18 bases between them. The CDR3 totals 16 residues. The full variable domain, in which reference TRBV5-1 and TRBJ1-3 provide the parts outside the CDR3, is KAGVTQTPRYLIKTRGQQVTLSCSPISGHRSVSWYQQTPGQGLQFLFEYFSETQRNKGNFPGRFSGRQFSNSRSEMNVSTLELGDSALYLCASRLEMGSYGNTIYFGEGSWLTVV.

CDR3 bases: TGCAGCGTGCTCTCCTACGAGCAGTACTTC. Translated: CSVLSYEQYF. This chain connects TRBV29-1 to TRBJ2-7; unclear D gene. Deletions cut 6 bases from V and 0 bases from J, with 3 bases between. CDR1 is SQVTM, CDR2 ANQGSEA, per germline. The length of the CDR3 is 10 residues.

The chain links TRBV5-6 to TRBJ1-6; D remains unclear. Germline CDR1 reads SGHDT; CDR2 reads YYEEEE. The CDR3 covers 16 residues. Trimming stripped 0 bases from V and 3 bases from J, with 10 bases between. The CDR3 sequence: CASSLGPTNYNSPLHF. The CDR3 DNA is TGTGCCAGCAGCTTGGGACCAACCAACTATAATTCACCCCTCCACTTT.

The chain has TRBV5-1 and TRBJ1-2; 11 bases are shared with TRBD1. Unmatched junction bases numbered 5, after V lost 3 bases and J lost 1 base. Germline V lookup: CDR1 SGHRS, CDR2 YFSETQ. CDR3 length equals 16 residues. Here the CDR3 reads CASSSPGTGGNYGYTF. The CDR3 DNA reads as TGCGCCAGCAGCTCTCCTGGGACAGGGGGTAACTATGGCTACACCTTC.